These 18 T cell receptor beta chains originate from one sample sequenced in a study of long-term antiretroviral therapy in people with HIV. Survey-level resolution applied to immunoSEQ assay v3.0. Using immunoSEQ multiplex PCR, the repertoire was profiled, and TCRdb retains in-frame clones only, with some absent. The table shows about 25,000 clones, with 80% to 90% occurring only once. The sequenced sample was unsorted PBMCs, obtained 3 years after starting antiretroviral therapy. The source is a man younger than 35 with HIV.

This sequence joins TRBV18 and TRBJ1-2; D remains ambiguous. This CDR3 has 12 residues. CDR1 and CDR2 (germline): KGHSH, LQKENI. With 6 bases removed from V and 3 bases from J, the gap between germline ends came to 8 bases. CDR3 sequence reads: CASSSADYGYTF. DNA of the CDR3: TGTGCCAGCTCTTCGGCTGACTATGGCTACACCTTC. Using reference TRBV18 and TRBJ1-2 for the parts outside the CDR3, the full variable domain is NAGVMQNPRHLVRRRGQEARLRCSPMKGHSHVYWYRQLPEEGLKFMVYLQKENIIDESGMPKERFSAEFPKEGPSILRIQQVVRGDSAAYFCASSSADYGYTFGSGTRLTVV.

The V call is TRBV6-1, the J call TRBJ1-5, with 7 bases lining up with TRBD1. This CDR3 comprises 17 residues. Germline V gene lookup returns CDR1 MNHNS and CDR2 SASEGT. Trimming removed 4 bases from V and 0 bases from J; junction bases left unmatched: 9. CDR3 loop: CASSGRGVIASNQPQHF. CDR3 coding DNA: TGTGCCAGCAGTGGCAGGGGGGTTATCGCTAGCAATCAGCCCCAGCATTTT.

The chain couples TRBV6-5 to TRBJ1-2; 9 bases agree with TRBD1. Germline-derived CDR1 and CDR2 are MNHEY and SVGAGI. Trimming took 4 bases from V and 12 from J; bases not matched to a gene: 9. This CDR3 has 13 amino acids. The CDR3, as DNA: TGTGCCAGCAGTTTGGGACAGGGAACTCAGGACACCTTC. Amino acids: CASSLGQGTQDTF.

The CDR3 nucleotides read TGTGCCAGCAGGTCGAGCTCCTATAATTCACCCCTCCACTTT. This codes for CASRSSSYNSPLHF. The rearrangement links TRBV28 to TRBJ1-6; D gene uncertain. From germline, CDR1 is MDHEN and CDR2 SYDVKM. CDR3 size: 14 residues. V gave up 6 bases and J gave up 0 bases, with 6 bases separating them.

This chain uses TRBV6-6 with TRBJ1-5; D remains unclear. CDR3 length: 15 amino acids. Germline loops: CDR1 MNHNY, CDR2 SVGAGI (reference sequence). With 7 bases removed from V and 0 bases from J, the gap between germline ends came to 13 bases. As DNA, the CDR3 is TGTGCCAGCACATCCGGAAGAGTTAGCAATCAGCCCCAGCATTTT. This encodes CASTSGRVSNQPQHF.

This chain uses TRBV4-2 with TRBJ2-1, with D perhaps matching TRBD2 (7 bases). Trimming stripped 3 bases from V and 7 bases from J, with 13 bases between. Germline values: CDR1 LGHNA, CDR2 YNFKEQ. CDR3 length: 14 amino acids. The CDR3 DNA follows: TGTGCCAGCAGCCAGGGGGGGGGCAGAAATGAGCAGTTCTTC. It is translated as CASSQGGGRNEQFF.

The chain links TRBV7-3 to TRBJ2-7; 9 bases agree with TRBD1. Per germline, CDR1 SGHTA and CDR2 FQGTGA. After removal of 5 bases from V and 6 bases from J, the junction contained 8 bases not matched to a gene. The CDR3 is 14 residues long. The CDR3 here is CASSRKATGGEQYF. The CDR3 DNA is TGTGCCAGCAGCAGAAAGGCGACAGGGGGCGAGCAGTACTTC.

V is TRBV7-9 and J is TRBJ1-1; possible D gene TRBD1, 5 bases. The CDR3 covers 16 residues. Trimming cost V 4 bases and J 1 base, with 16 bases left between them. Per germline, CDR1 SEHNR and CDR2 FQNEAQ (reference sequence). CDR3 sequence (DNA): TGTGCCAGCAGCTCCGATAGGGGCGGGGGGAACACTGAAGCTTTCTTT. This gives the protein CASSSDRGGGNTEAFF.

The V call is TRBV5-4, the J call TRBJ1-2; D possibly corresponds to TRBD1 (5 bases). The CDR3 loop spans 15 amino acids. Germline V gene data show CDR1 as SGHNT and CDR2 as YYREEE (reference sequence). Trimming removed 1 base from V and 6 bases from J, with 16 bases in between. The DNA of the CDR3 is TGTGCCAGCAGCTTGTGGGGCAGGGCCCTCGATGGCTACACCTTC. This sequence encodes CASSLWGRALDGYTF.

The rearrangement joins TRBV7-9 to TRBJ1-2; 9 positions match TRBD1. The CDR3 contains 14 residues. The J segment lost 6 bases and the V segment lost 1 base, leaving 3 bases of the junction unmatched. Germline CDR1 reads SEHNR; CDR2 reads FQNEAQ (reference sequence). CDR3 bases: TGTGCCAGCAGCTTAGGTCGGACAGGGGATGGCTACACCTTC. Its translation is CASSLGRTGDGYTF.

The chain is built from TRBV27 and TRBJ2-4; D may be TRBD1 or TRBD2 (5 bases each). Looked up from germline, CDR1 is MNHEY and CDR2 is SMNVEV (reference sequence). Trimming removed 1 base at V and 0 bases at J, with 13 bases between. The CDR3 contains 17 residues. The DNA for the CDR3 is TGTGCCAGCAGTTTATGGGGGAACAGACTAGCCAAAAACATTCAGTACTTC. Amino acid sequence: CASSLWGNRLAKNIQYF.

This rearrangement joins TRBV2 to TRBJ1-1, with D possibly being TRBD1 (5 bases). Trimming left V 2 bases short and J 5 bases short, with 15 bases between. This CDR3 is 15 amino acids long. The germline V gene has CDR1 SNHLY and CDR2 FYNNEI. The CDR3 here is CASSEPGTGGTEAFF. CDR3 DNA sequence: TGTGCCAGCAGTGAACCAGGGACGGGAGGGACTGAAGCTTTCTTT.

This rearrangement joins TRBV7-9 to TRBJ1-1, with 7 bases lining up with TRBD1. The CDR3 sequence is 13 residues long. V trimming: 8 bases; J trimming: 3 bases; junction bases outside the gene matches: 6. Germline lookup yields CDR1 SEHNR and CDR2 FQNEAQ (reference sequence). The CDR3 loop reads CASLGGQHTEAFF. The DNA for the CDR3 is TGTGCCAGCCTAGGGGGACAGCACACTGAAGCTTTCTTT.

The gene calls are TRBV30 and TRBJ2-7; D remains ambiguous. The V end lost 3 bases, the J end lost 2 bases, and 5 bases lay between the germline ends. This CDR3 spans 11 amino acids. In germline, CDR1 is GTSNPN, CDR2 SVGIG (reference sequence). DNA of the CDR3: TGTGCCTGGAGGGTGGCCTACGAGCAGTACTTC. Encoded protein: CAWRVAYEQYF.

V usage is TRBV9 and J usage is TRBJ2-5; 7 nucleotides agree with TRBD2. The V and J ends lost 0 bases and 7 bases, in that order; junction bases with no gene match: 0. The CDR3 extends over 12 amino acids. The V gene's germline CDR1 is SGDLS and CDR2 YYNGEE. CDR3 bases: TGTGCCAGCAGCGTAGGGGGGGGGACCCAGTACTTC. As protein: CASSVGGGTQYF.

The J gene is TRBJ1-6, the V gene TRBV9, with a tentative D call TRBD1 (5 bases). Trimming shortened V by 2 bases and J by 5 bases, and 8 bases separated the two germline ends. The germline V gene has CDR1 SGDLS and CDR2 YYNGEE. The CDR3 covers 14 residues. CDR3 protein: CASSVDSNNSPLHF. Written as DNA, the CDR3 is TGTGCCAGCAGCGTCGACAGTAATAATTCACCCCTCCACTTT.

The chain links TRBV5-1 to TRBJ2-1; 11 positions agree with TRBD2. CDR1 and CDR2 from the germline V gene are SGHRS and YFSETQ. After removal of 3 bases from V and 7 bases from J, the junction contained 6 bases not matched to a gene. The CDR3 consists of 15 residues. In nucleotides, the CDR3 is TGCGCCAGCAGCTCAGGGACTAGCGGAAATAATGAGCAGTTCTTC. It specifies CASSSGTSGNNEQFF.

The chain recombines TRBV4-1 with TRBJ2-7; 7 bases fit TRBD1. The CDR3 covers 13 residues. CDR1 and CDR2 from the germline V gene are MGHRA and YSYEKL. Trimming removed 4 bases from V and 5 bases from J; junction bases left unmatched: 5. Here the CDR3 DNA reads TGCGCCAGCAGCCCGGGGCAGGGGGACGAGCAGTACGTC. Its protein is CASSPGQGDEQYV.